This T cell receptor beta chain was captured in a study of T cells in tumors after PD-1 blockade. Study-level information: No patient had prior checkpoint blockade, systemic immunosuppression, or radiotherapy within 4 weeks. Some patients also took daily vismodegib 150 mg during anti-PD-1 treatment.

Findings and limits, study-wide: Blood contained roughly two fifths of the tumor's TCR clonotypes.

Trimming removed 7 bases at V and 7 bases at J, with 20 bases between. Germline CDR1 is MNHEY and CDR2 is SVGAGI. The CDR3 runs 15 residues. Using immunoSEQ multiplex PCR, the repertoire was profiled, and TCRdb retains in-frame clones only, with some absent. The sample yields just under 65,000 clones, roughly 70% seen once. On this clone itself: Its antigen is not known.

This sequence was found in a human donor with basal cell carcinoma. Sequenced material: PBMCs, taken after anti-PD-1 treatment. This chain joins TRBV6-5 and TRBJ1-5; the D gene is possibly TRBD1 (6 bases). The CDR3, as DNA: TGTGCCAGCACCACCGGTGAGGGGGGGAACCAGCCCCAGCATTTT. The encoded protein is CASTTGEGGNQPQHF.